This T cell receptor beta chain was captured in a study of blood T cell repertoires in COVID-19. As for the study in general: Acute and convalescent COVID-19 specimens originated in the United States, Italy and Spain.

Trimming took 6 bases from V and 0 from J, leaving 8 bases between them. Germline CDR1 and CDR2: SNHLY and FYNNEI. The CDR3 runs 14 residues. Clones were read by immunoSEQ multiplex PCR, and TCRdb kept only the in-frame ones, dropping some. The sample records more than 400,000 clones, about nine tenths being singletons. The rearrangement uses TRBV2 and TRBJ1-4; no clear D. The clonotype was recovered from a woman aged 18 to 35 who had recovered from COVID-19. The sequenced sample was PBMCs or T cells enriched from blood (not recorded which). The DNA of the CDR3 is TGTGCCAGCAGGGCGAGGTCAACTAATGAAAAACTGTTTTTT. This translates into CASRARSTNEKLFF.